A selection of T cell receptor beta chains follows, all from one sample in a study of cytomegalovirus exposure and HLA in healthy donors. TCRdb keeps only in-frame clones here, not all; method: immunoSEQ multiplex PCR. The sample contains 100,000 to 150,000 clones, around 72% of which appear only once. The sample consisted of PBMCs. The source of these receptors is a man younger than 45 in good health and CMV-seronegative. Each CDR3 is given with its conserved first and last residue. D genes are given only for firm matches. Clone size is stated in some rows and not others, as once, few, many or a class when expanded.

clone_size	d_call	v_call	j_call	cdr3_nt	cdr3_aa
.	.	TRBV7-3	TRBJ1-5	TGTGCCAGCAGTTCAGGGCCCAATCAGCCCCAGCATTTT	CASSSGPNQPQHF
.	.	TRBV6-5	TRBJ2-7	TGTGCCAGCAGTAACGAGAACCGAGTCTACGAGCAGTACTTC	CASSNENRVYEQYF
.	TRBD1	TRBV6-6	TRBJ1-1	TGTGCCAGCAGTTACTGGACAGGGCGTATGAACACTGAAGCTTTCTTT	CASSYWTGRMNTEAFF
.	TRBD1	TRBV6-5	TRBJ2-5	TGTGCCAGCAGTGAACAGGGGGTCGGGGAGACCCAGTACTTC	CASSEQGVGETQYF
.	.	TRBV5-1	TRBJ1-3	TGCGCCAGCAGCTTCTCCGCCTCGGGAGGTGGAAACACCATATATTTT	CASSFSASGGGNTIYF
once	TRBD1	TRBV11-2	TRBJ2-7	TGTGCCAGCAGCTGGGACAGGGGGGACTACGAGCAGTACTTC	CASSWDRGDYEQYF
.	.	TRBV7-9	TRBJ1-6	TGTGCCAGCAGCGCGAATTCACCCCTCCACTTT	CASSANSPLHF
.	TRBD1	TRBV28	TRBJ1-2	TGTGCCAGCAGTTCAACAGGGGGCGATGGCTACACCTTC	CASSSTGGDGYTF
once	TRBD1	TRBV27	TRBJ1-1	TGTGCCAGCAGTTTCAGGACAGGTATGAACACTGAAGCTTTCTTT	CASSFRTGMNTEAFF
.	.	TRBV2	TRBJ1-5	TGTGCCAGCAGGTCGGAGCGTGATCAGCCCCAGCATTTT	CASRSERDQPQHF
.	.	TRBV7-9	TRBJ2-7	TGTGCCAGCAGCAACCGACAGACTAGTACTTACGAGCAGTACTTC	CASSNRQTSTYEQYF
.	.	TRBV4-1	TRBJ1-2	TGCGCCAGCAGCCAAGATATGGGGGGTGGAGCTAACTATGGCTACACCTTC	CASSQDMGGGANYGYTF
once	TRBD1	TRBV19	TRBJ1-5	TGTGCCAGTAGTATATTTATCCAGGGGGCTCAGCCCCAGCATTTT	CASSIFIQGAQPQHF
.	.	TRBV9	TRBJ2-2	TGTGCCAGCAGCGTAGCGGAGGGGGGGCGGAACACCGGGGAGCTGTTTTTT	CASSVAEGGRNTGELFF
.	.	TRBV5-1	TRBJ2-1	TGCGCCAGCAGCTTTAGAGGATGGGAGCAGTTCTTC	CASSFRGWEQFF
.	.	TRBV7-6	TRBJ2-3	TGTGCCAGCAGCTTAGCGGCGGGGGCCAGCACAGATACGCAGTATTTT	CASSLAAGASTDTQYF
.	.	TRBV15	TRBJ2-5	TGTGCCACCAGCAGTTCAGGGTGGTCCCAAGAGACCCAGTACTTC	CATSSSGWSQETQYF
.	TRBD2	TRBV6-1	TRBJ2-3	TGTGCCATCCAAATGGTGCGGGGGTACACAGATACGCAGTATTTT	CAIQMVRGYTDTQYF
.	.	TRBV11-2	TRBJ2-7	TGTGCCAGCAGTTCGTCGACAGCCTCCTGCGAGCAGTACTTC	CASSSSTASCEQYF
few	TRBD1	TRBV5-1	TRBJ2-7	TGCGCCAGCAGCTTGGCCTCCGGGACAGGGTCCTACGAGCAGTACTTC	CASSLASGTGSYEQYF
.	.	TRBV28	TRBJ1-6	TGTGCCAGCAGGCCGCCTACCACCTTTAATTCACCCCTCCACTTT	CASRPPTTFNSPLHF
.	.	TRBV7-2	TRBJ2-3	TGTGCCAGCAGCTTATCAGGGTTGGGTACAGATACGCAGTATTTT	CASSLSGLGTDTQYF
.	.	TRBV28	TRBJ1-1	TGTGCCAGCAGTACGTCCGGGGGACCCACTGAAGCTTTCTTT	CASSTSGGPTEAFF
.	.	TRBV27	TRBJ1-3	TGTGCCAGCAGTTCAACAGGGTCGGGAAACACCATATATTTT	CASSSTGSGNTIYF